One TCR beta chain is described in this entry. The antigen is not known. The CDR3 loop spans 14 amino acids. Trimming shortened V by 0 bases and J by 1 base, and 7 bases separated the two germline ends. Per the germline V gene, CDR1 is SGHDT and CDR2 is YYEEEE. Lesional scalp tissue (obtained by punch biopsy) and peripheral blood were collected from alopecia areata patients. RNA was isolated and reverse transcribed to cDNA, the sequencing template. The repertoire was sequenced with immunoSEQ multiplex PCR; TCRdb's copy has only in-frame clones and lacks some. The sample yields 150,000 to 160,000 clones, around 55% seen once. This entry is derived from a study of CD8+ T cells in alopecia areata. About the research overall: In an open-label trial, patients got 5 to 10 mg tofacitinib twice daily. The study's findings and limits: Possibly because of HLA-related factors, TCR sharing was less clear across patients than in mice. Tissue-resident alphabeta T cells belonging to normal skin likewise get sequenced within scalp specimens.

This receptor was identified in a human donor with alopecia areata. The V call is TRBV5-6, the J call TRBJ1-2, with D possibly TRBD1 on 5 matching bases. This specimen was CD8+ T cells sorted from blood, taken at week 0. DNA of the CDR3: TGTGCCAGCAGCTTGGAAGGGGTTAACTATGGCTACACCTTC. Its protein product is CASSLEGVNYGYTF.